The rows below give T cell receptor beta chains drawn from one sample of a study of blood T cell repertoires in COVID-19. Clones were sequenced by immunoSEQ multiplex PCR, and TCRdb holds only the in-frame ones, with some missing. The sample lists a few hundred thousand clones, approximately 80% occurring once. Source material: peripheral blood. The receptors here all came from a woman aged 18-35 years with acute or convalescent COVID-19. CDR3s include the opening cysteine and the closing phenylalanine or tryptophan. The order of the fields is V gene, D gene, J gene, clone size, CDR3 protein, CDR3 DNA. A D gene is named only where the DNA matches it firmly. Clone size is stated in some rows and not others, as once, few, many or a class when expanded.

v_call: TRBV28; d_call: TRBD1; j_call: TRBJ2-1; clone_size: .; cdr3_aa: CASSHPKTGAFNEQFF; cdr3_nt: TGTGCCAGCAGTCATCCCAAGACAGGGGCATTCAATGAGCAGTTCTTC
v_call: TRBV19; d_call: .; j_call: TRBJ2-1; clone_size: once; cdr3_aa: CASSPQGDEQFF; cdr3_nt: TGTGCCAGTAGTCCACAGGGCGATGAGCAGTTCTTC
v_call: TRBV3-1/TRBV3-2; d_call: .; j_call: TRBJ1-1; clone_size: .; cdr3_aa: CASSQEHRKNTEAFF; cdr3_nt: TGTGCCAGCAGCCAGGAACACAGAAAGAACACTGAAGCTTTCTTT
v_call: TRBV4-3; d_call: .; j_call: TRBJ2-1; clone_size: .; cdr3_aa: CASSQQGNFPYNEQFF; cdr3_nt: TGCGCCAGCAGCCAACAGGGAAATTTCCCCTACAATGAGCAGTTCTTC
v_call: TRBV4-3; d_call: .; j_call: TRBJ1-3; clone_size: .; cdr3_aa: CASSQEFAGDSGNTIYF; cdr3_nt: TGCGCCAGCAGCCAAGAGTTTGCAGGCGACTCTGGAAACACCATATATTTT
v_call: TRBV12-5; d_call: .; j_call: TRBJ2-4; clone_size: .; cdr3_aa: CASGPPGLAKNIQYF; cdr3_nt: TGTGCTAGTGGTCCCCCGGGACTAGCCAAAAACATTCAGTACTTC
v_call: TRBV7-2; d_call: TRBD2; j_call: TRBJ2-5; clone_size: .; cdr3_aa: CASSLEGGAGVFGETQYF; cdr3_nt: TGTGCCAGCAGCTTAGAGGGGGGAGCGGGAGTTTTTGGAGAGACCCAGTACTTC
v_call: TRBV2; d_call: .; j_call: TRBJ2-7; clone_size: .; cdr3_aa: CASLIERDWTYEQYF; cdr3_nt: TGTGCCAGCCTTATCGAACGGGACTGGACCTACGAGCAGTACTTC
v_call: TRBV19; d_call: TRBD1; j_call: TRBJ1-5; clone_size: .; cdr3_aa: CASGQGDYSNQPQHF; cdr3_nt: TGTGCTTCGGGACAGGGAGATTATAGCAATCAGCCCCAGCATTTT
v_call: TRBV7-9; d_call: .; j_call: TRBJ1-2; clone_size: once; cdr3_aa: CASSFDQGRRYGYTF; cdr3_nt: TGTGCCAGCAGCTTTGATCAGGGGCGTCGTTATGGCTACACCTTC
v_call: TRBV29-1; d_call: TRBD2; j_call: TRBJ2-1; clone_size: .; cdr3_aa: CSYNHLAGYNEQFF; cdr3_nt: TGCAGCTACAACCATCTAGCGGGGTACAATGAGCAGTTCTTC
v_call: TRBV13; d_call: TRBD2; j_call: TRBJ2-2; clone_size: .; cdr3_aa: CASGVRLAGEVVVTGELFF; cdr3_nt: TGTGCCAGCGGCGTCCGACTAGCGGGAGAGGTTGTGGTCACCGGGGAGCTGTTTTTT
v_call: TRBV24-1; d_call: TRBD1; j_call: TRBJ2-3; clone_size: .; cdr3_aa: CATSDLTGHTDTQYF; cdr3_nt: TGTGCCACCAGTGACCTGACAGGGCACACAGATACGCAGTATTTT
v_call: TRBV6-1; d_call: .; j_call: TRBJ2-6; clone_size: once; cdr3_aa: CASSETQGHGANVLTF; cdr3_nt: TGTGCCAGCAGTGAAACACAGGGACATGGGGCCAACGTCCTGACTTTC
v_call: TRBV29-1; d_call: TRBD1; j_call: TRBJ1-4; clone_size: .; cdr3_aa: CSVTGQGKLFF; cdr3_nt: TGCAGCGTAACAGGACAGGGTAAACTGTTTTTT
v_call: TRBV2; d_call: TRBD2; j_call: TRBJ2-3; clone_size: .; cdr3_aa: CASSVQLAETDTQYF; cdr3_nt: TGTGCCAGCAGTGTACAACTAGCGGAAACAGATACGCAGTATTTT
v_call: TRBV23-1; d_call: .; j_call: TRBJ2-4; clone_size: once; cdr3_aa: CASSHPTLRLAKNIQYF; cdr3_nt: TGCGCCAGCAGTCACCCGACACTCCGGCTCGCCAAAAACATTCAGTACTTC
v_call: TRBV18; d_call: .; j_call: TRBJ1-6; clone_size: .; cdr3_aa: CASSNLGADSSYNSPLHF; cdr3_nt: TGTGCCAGCTCAAACTTAGGGGCGGATAGCTCCTATAATTCACCCCTCCACTTT
v_call: TRBV5-1; d_call: .; j_call: TRBJ1-1; clone_size: once; cdr3_aa: CASSMTDMNTEAFF; cdr3_nt: TGCGCCAGCAGCATGACAGATATGAACACTGAAGCTTTCTTT
v_call: TRBV29-1; d_call: .; j_call: TRBJ1-1; clone_size: .; cdr3_aa: CSSDRGTEAFF; cdr3_nt: TGCAGCAGTGACCGGGGGACTGAAGCTTTCTTT
v_call: TRBV28; d_call: .; j_call: TRBJ1-6; clone_size: few; cdr3_aa: CASKQKKFRTSYNSPLHF; cdr3_nt: TGTGCCAGCAAACAAAAAAAATTTAGGACATCCTATAATTCACCCCTCCACTTT
v_call: TRBV27; d_call: .; j_call: TRBJ2-7; clone_size: once; cdr3_aa: CASSKTKLEGLLHEQYF; cdr3_nt: TGTGCCAGCAGTAAAACCAAGCTAGAGGGTCTTTTACACGAGCAGTACTTC
v_call: TRBV7-9; d_call: TRBD2; j_call: TRBJ2-1; clone_size: .; cdr3_aa: CASSFGLAGGGEQFF; cdr3_nt: TGTGCCAGCAGCTTCGGACTAGCGGGAGGTGGCGAACAGTTCTTC
v_call: TRBV14; d_call: .; j_call: TRBJ2-7; clone_size: .; cdr3_aa: CASSPPRAGRSYEQYF; cdr3_nt: TGTGCCAGCAGCCCCCCCCGGGCAGGGAGGTCGTACGAGCAGTACTTC
v_call: TRBV12-5; d_call: TRBD2; j_call: TRBJ2-1; clone_size: .; cdr3_aa: CASGFLAGGRPYNEQFF; cdr3_nt: TGTGCTAGTGGTTTTTTGGCCGGCGGGAGGCCGTACAATGAGCAGTTCTTC
v_call: TRBV12-5; d_call: TRBD2; j_call: TRBJ2-7; clone_size: .; cdr3_aa: CASGLQTSGGLYEQYF; cdr3_nt: TGTGCTAGTGGTCTCCAGACTAGCGGGGGGCTTTACGAGCAGTACTTC
v_call: TRBV6-5; d_call: .; j_call: TRBJ2-7; clone_size: .; cdr3_aa: CASTPGTSNYEQYF; cdr3_nt: TGTGCCAGCACCCCCGGGACAAGCAACTACGAGCAGTACTTC
v_call: TRBV6-5; d_call: TRBD1; j_call: TRBJ1-4; clone_size: .; cdr3_aa: CASSPDRFQPEKLFF; cdr3_nt: TGTGCCAGCAGCCCGGACAGGTTTCAACCTGAAAAACTGTTTTTT
v_call: TRBV6-1; d_call: TRBD2; j_call: TRBJ2-1; clone_size: .; cdr3_aa: CASSEYGLLAGFGENEQFF; cdr3_nt: TGTGCCAGCAGTGAGTATGGGTTACTAGCGGGATTTGGTGAGAATGAGCAGTTCTTC
v_call: TRBV5-1; d_call: .; j_call: TRBJ1-2; clone_size: .; cdr3_aa: CASSSAGVQGYTF; cdr3_nt: TGCGCCAGCAGCTCGGCAGGGGTCCAAGGCTACACCTTC
v_call: TRBV19; d_call: TRBD2; j_call: TRBJ2-7; clone_size: .; cdr3_aa: CASTRTSGAYEQYF; cdr3_nt: TGTGCCAGTACCCGGACTAGCGGAGCCTACGAGCAGTACTTC
v_call: TRBV2; d_call: .; j_call: TRBJ2-7; clone_size: .; cdr3_aa: CASSERSGYEQYF; cdr3_nt: TGTGCCAGCAGTGAAAGGTCGGGCTACGAGCAGTACTTC
v_call: TRBV3-1/TRBV3-2; d_call: TRBD2; j_call: TRBJ2-7; clone_size: .; cdr3_aa: CASRPGTNRYEQYF; cdr3_nt: TGTGCCAGCAGACCCGGGACTAACCGCTACGAGCAGTACTTC
v_call: TRBV18; d_call: TRBD1; j_call: TRBJ2-7; clone_size: .; cdr3_aa: CASSPDRGPYEQYF; cdr3_nt: TGTGCCAGCTCACCTGACAGGGGGCCTTACGAGCAGTACTTC
v_call: TRBV19; d_call: TRBD1; j_call: TRBJ1-1; clone_size: few; cdr3_aa: CASLRTGSNTEAFF; cdr3_nt: TGTGCCAGCCTTCGGACAGGGAGTAATACTGAAGCTTTCTTT
v_call: TRBV19; d_call: .; j_call: TRBJ2-5; clone_size: .; cdr3_aa: CASSIQVKETQYF; cdr3_nt: TGTGCCAGTAGTATTCAGGTTAAAGAGACCCAGTACTTC
v_call: TRBV5-1; d_call: TRBD2; j_call: TRBJ2-7; clone_size: .; cdr3_aa: CASSLGTSGSSSYEQYF; cdr3_nt: TGCGCCAGCAGCTTGGGGACTAGCGGGAGTAGCTCCTACGAGCAGTACTTC